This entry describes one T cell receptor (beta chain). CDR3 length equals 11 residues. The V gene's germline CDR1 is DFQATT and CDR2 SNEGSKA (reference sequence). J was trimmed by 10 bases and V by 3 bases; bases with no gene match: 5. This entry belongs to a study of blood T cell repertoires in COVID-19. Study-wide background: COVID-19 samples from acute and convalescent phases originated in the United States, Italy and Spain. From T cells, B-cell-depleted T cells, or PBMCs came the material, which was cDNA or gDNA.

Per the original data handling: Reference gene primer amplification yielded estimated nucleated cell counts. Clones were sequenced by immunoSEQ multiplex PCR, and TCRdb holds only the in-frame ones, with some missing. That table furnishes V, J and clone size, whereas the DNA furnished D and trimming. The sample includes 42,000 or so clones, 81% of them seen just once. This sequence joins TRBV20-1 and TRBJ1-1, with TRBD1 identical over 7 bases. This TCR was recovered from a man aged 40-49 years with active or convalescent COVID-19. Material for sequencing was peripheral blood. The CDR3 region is CSARNRGGAFF. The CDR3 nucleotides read TGCAGTGCTAGGAACAGGGGAGGAGCTTTCTTT.